This T cell receptor (beta chain) was documented in a study of PD-1 blockade in mismatch repair-deficient tumors. About the research overall: Patients had approximately 13 mismatch repair-deficient cancer types, all previously treated and progressing. Study-level findings and limits: After pembrolizumab, tumor-resident clones rose rapidly, then generally contracted before radiologic responses.

The germline gives CDR1 SGHAT, CDR2 FQNNGV. CDR3 length: 12 residues. With 1 base removed from V and 5 bases from J, the gap between germline ends came to 6 bases. The data were produced by immunoSEQ multiplex PCR, yet TCRdb's version contains in-frame clones alone and is incomplete. The repertoire holds approximately 63,000 clones, with approximately 90% as singletons. Mismatch repair deficiency was confirmed in all patients, by PCR or immunohistochemistry. The TCR-sequenced patients were a few responders to pembrolizumab. Comment on this clone: Antigen unknown.

The V and J genes are TRBV11-2 and TRBJ2-7, with D uncertain. This TCR was sampled from an adult with mismatch repair-deficient cancer. The specimen was peripheral blood, collected 52 weeks after starting pembrolizumab. The CDR3 spells CASSLGGHEQYF. CDR3 bases: TGTGCCAGCAGCTTAGGTGGCCACGAGCAGTACTTC.